This TCR beta chain was sequenced during a study of blood T cell repertoires in COVID-19. The overall study: Material from acute and convalescent COVID-19 was sourced from the United States, Italy and Spain.

TCRdb keeps only in-frame clones here, not all; method: immunoSEQ multiplex PCR. The table records roughly 210,000 clones, 80% to 90% of them present only once. CDR3 length equals 11 residues. The germline CDR1 and CDR2 sequences are MDHEN and SYDVKM. Trimming took 10 bases from V and 4 from J, leaving 8 bases between them. The sample comprised peripheral blood. This sequence was found in an elderly woman with COVID-19, enrolled during active disease. V gene TRBV28 combines with J gene TRBJ1-3; D is possibly TRBD1 (6 bases). In DNA, the CDR3 is TGTGCCATAGACAGGGGAAACACCATATATTTT. It codes for CAIDRGNTIYF.